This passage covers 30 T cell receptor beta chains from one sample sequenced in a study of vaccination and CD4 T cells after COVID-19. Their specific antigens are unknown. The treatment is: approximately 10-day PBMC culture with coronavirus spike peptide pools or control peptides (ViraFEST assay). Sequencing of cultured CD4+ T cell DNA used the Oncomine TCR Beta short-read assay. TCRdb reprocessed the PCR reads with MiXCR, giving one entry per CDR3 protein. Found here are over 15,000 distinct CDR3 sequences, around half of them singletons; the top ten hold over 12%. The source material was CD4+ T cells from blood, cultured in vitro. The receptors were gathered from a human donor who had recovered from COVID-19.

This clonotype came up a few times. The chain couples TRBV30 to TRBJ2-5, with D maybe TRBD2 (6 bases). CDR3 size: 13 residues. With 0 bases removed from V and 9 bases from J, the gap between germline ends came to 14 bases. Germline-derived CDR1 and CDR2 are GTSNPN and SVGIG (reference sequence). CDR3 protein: CAWSVGRTGAQYF. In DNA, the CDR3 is TGTGCCTGGAGTGTAGGCCGAACGGGGGCCCAGTACTTC.

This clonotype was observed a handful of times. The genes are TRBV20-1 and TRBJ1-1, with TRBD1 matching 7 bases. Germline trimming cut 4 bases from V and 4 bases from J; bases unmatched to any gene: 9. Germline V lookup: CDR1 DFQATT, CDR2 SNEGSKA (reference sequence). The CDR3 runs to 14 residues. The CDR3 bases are TGCAGTGCTACTTCTACAGGGGCTGCCACTGAAGCTTTCTTT. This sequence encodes CSATSTGAATEAFF.

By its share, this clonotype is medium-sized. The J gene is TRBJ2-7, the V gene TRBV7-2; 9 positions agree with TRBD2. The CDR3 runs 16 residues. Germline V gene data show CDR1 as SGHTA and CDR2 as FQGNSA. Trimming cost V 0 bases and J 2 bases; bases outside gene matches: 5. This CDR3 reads CASSLAHGGGAYEQYF. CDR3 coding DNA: TGTGCCAGCAGCTTAGCGCACGGCGGGGGGGCCTACGAGCAGTACTTC.

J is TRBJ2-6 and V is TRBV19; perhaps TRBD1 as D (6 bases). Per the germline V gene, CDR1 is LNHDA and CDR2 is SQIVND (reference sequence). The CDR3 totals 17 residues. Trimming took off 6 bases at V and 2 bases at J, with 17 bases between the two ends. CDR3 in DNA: TGTGCCAGTAGCCTGACCGTAGGGGGTGCTGGGGCCAACGTCCTGACTTTC. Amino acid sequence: CASSLTVGGAGANVLTF.

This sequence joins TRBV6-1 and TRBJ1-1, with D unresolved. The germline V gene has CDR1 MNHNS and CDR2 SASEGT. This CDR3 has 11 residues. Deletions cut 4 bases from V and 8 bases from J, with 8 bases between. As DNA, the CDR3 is TGTGCCAGCAGTGTTAGACGGGAAGCTTTCTTT. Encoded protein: CASSVRREAFF.

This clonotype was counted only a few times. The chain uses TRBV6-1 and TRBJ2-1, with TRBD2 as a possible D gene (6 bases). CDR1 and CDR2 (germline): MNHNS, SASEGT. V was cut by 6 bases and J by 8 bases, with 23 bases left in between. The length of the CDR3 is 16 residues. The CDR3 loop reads CASRPVGTAQMDEQFF. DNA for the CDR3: TGTGCCAGCAGGCCTGTTGGGACTGCTCAAATGGATGAGCAGTTCTTC.

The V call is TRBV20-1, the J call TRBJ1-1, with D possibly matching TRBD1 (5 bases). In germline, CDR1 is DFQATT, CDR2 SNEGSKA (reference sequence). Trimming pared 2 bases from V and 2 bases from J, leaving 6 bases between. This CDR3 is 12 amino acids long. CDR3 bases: TGCAGTGCTAGACAGGGAAACACTGAAGCTTTCTTT. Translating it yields CSARQGNTEAFF.

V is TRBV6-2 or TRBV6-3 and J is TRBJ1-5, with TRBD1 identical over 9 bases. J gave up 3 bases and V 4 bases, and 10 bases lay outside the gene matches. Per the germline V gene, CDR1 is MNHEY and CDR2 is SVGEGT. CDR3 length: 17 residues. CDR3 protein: CASSWGQGGYTNQPQHF. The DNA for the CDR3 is TGTGCCAGCAGTTGGGGACAGGGCGGCTATACCAATCAGCCCCAGCATTTT.

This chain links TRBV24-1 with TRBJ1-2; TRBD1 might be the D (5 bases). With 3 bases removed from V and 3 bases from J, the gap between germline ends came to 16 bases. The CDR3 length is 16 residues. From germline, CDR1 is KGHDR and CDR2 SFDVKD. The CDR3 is CATSDGRDPRDYGYTF. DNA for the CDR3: TGTGCCACCAGTGATGGCCGGGACCCCAGAGACTATGGCTACACCTTC.

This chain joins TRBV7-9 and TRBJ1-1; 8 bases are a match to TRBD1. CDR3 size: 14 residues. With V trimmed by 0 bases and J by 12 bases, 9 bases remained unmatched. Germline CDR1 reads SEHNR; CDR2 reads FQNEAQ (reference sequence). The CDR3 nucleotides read TGTGCCAGCAGCTTAGCGACGGGACAGGCTGGGACTTTCTTT. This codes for CASSLATGQAGTFF.

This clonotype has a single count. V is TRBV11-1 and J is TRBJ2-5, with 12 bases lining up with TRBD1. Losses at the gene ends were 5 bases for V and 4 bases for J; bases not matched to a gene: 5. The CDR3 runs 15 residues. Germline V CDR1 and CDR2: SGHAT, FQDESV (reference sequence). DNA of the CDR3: TGTGCCAGCAGCGCCCGGGACAGGGGGCGAGAGACCCAGTACTTC. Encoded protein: CASSARDRGRETQYF.

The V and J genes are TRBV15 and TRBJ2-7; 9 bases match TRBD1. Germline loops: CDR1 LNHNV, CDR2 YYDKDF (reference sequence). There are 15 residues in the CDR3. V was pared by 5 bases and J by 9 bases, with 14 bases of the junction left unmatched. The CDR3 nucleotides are TGTGCCACCAGCTCACGGGACAGGGATGTCTCCTTGCAGTACTTC. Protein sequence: CATSSRDRDVSLQYF.

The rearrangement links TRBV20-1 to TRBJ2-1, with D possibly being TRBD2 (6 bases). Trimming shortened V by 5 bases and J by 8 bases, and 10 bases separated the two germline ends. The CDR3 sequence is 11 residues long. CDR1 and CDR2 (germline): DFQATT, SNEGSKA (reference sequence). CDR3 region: CSASSVDEQFF. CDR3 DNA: TGCAGTGCTTCTAGCGTTGATGAGCAGTTCTTC.

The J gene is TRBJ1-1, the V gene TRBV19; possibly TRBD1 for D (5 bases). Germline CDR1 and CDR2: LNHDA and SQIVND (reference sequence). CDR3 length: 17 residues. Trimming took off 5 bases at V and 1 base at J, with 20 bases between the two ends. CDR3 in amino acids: CASSPMGIGGANTEAFF. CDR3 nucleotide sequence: TGTGCCAGTAGTCCCATGGGCATCGGCGGGGCGAACACTGAAGCTTTCTTT.

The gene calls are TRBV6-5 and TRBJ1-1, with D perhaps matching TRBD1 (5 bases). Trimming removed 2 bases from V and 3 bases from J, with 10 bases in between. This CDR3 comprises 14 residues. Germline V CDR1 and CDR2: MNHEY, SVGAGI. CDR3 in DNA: TGTGCCAGCAGTTACGGGGCAGGGCACACTGAAGCTTTCTTT. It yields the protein CASSYGAGHTEAFF.

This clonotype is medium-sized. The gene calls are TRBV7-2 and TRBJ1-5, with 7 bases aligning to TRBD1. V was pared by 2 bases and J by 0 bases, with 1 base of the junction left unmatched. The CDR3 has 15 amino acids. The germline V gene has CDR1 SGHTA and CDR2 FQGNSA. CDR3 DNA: TGTGCCAGCAGCTTACACAGGGGTAGCAATCAGCCCCAGCATTTT. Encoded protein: CASSLHRGSNQPQHF.

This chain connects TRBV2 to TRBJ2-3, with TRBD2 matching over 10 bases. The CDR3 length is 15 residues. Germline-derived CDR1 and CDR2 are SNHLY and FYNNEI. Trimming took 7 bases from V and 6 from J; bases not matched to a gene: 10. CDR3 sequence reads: CASTPPALAGDTQYF. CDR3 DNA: TGTGCCAGCACCCCACCGGCACTAGCGGGGGATACGCAGTATTTT.

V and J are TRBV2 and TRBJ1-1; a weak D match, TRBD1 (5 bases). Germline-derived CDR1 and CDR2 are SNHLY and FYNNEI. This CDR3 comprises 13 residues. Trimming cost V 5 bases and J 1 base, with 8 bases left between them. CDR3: CASSMGRNTEAFF. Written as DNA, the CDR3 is TGTGCCAGCAGTATGGGACGGAACACTGAAGCTTTCTTT.

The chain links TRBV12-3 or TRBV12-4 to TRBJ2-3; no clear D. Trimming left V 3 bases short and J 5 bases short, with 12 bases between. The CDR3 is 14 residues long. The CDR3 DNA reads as TGTGCCAGCAGTTTGCGAGCCACCCAAGATACGCAGTATTTT. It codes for CASSLRATQDTQYF.

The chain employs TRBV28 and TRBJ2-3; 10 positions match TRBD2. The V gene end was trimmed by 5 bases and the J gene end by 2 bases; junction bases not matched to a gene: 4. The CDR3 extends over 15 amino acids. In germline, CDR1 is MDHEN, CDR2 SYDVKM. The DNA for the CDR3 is TGTGCCAGCAGTCCAGCGGGGGGGGCCACAGATACGCAGTATTTT. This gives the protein CASSPAGGATDTQYF.

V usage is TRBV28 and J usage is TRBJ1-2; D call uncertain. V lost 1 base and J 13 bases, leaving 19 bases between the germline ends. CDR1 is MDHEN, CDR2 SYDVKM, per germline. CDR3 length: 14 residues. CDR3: CASSLYPQRESTTF. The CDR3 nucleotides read TGTGCCAGCAGTTTATACCCCCAGAGGGAATCTACCACCTTC.

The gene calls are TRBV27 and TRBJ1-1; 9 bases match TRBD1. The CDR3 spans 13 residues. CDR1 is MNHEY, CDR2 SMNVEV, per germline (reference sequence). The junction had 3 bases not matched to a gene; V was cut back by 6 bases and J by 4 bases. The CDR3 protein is CASRTGGGTEAFF. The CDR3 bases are TGTGCCAGCAGGACAGGGGGTGGCACTGAAGCTTTCTTT.

CDR3 residues: CASSQAGLAGLAGETQYF. The CDR3 coding sequence is TGTGCCAGCAGCCAAGCCGGACTAGCGGGTTTAGCAGGGGAGACCCAGTACTTC. The chain joins TRBV4-2 to TRBJ2-5, with 11 positions matching TRBD2. Germline values: CDR1 LGHNA, CDR2 YNFKEQ. V was clipped by 1 base and J by 5 bases; unmatched bases: 12. This CDR3 is 18 amino acids long.

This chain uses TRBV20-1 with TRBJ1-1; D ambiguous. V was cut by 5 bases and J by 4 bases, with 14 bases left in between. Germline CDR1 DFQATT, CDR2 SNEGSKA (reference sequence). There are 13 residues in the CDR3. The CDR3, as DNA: TGCAGTGCTCTAGGAGCCTCGGGCACTGAAGCTTTCTTT. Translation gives CSALGASGTEAFF.

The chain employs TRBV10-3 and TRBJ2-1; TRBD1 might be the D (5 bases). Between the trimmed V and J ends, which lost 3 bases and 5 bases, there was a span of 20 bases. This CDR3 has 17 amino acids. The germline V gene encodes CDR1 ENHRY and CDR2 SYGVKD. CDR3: CAISDRLTIGANNEQFF. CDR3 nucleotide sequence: TGTGCCATCAGTGACCGGCTGACGATTGGGGCTAACAATGAGCAGTTCTTC.

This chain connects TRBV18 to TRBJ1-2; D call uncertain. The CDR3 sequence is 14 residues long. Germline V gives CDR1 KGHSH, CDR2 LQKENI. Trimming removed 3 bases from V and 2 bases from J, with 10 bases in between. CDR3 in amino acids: CASSPMMGNYGYTF. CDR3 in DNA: TGTGCCAGCTCACCGATGATGGGAAACTATGGCTACACCTTC.

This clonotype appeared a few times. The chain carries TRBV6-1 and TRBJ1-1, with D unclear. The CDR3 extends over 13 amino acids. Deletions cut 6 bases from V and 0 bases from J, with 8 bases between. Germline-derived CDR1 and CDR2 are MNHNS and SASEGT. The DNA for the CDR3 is TGTGCCAGCAGCCGCGAACTGAACACTGAAGCTTTCTTT. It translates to CASSRELNTEAFF.

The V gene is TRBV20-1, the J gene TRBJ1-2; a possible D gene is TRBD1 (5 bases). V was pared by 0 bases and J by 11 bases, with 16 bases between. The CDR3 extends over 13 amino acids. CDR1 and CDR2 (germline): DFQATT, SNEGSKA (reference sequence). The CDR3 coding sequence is TGCAGTGCTAGAGATCGACAGAACAGGAGGTACACCTTC. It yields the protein CSARDRQNRRYTF.

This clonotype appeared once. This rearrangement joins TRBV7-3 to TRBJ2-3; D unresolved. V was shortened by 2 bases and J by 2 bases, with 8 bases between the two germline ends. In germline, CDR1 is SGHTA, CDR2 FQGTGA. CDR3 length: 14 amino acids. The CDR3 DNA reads TGTGCCAGCAGCTTATCTCATAACACAGATACGCAGTATTTT. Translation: CASSLSHNTDTQYF.

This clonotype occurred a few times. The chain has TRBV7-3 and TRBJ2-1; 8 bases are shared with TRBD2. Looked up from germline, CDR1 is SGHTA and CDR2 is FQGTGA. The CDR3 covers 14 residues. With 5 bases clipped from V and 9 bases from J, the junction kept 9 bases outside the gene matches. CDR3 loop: CASSPGTRGTEQFF. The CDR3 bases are TGTGCCAGCAGCCCCGGGACTAGAGGCACTGAGCAGTTCTTC.